Following are 9 T cell receptor beta chains from one sample sequenced in a study of tumor and adjacent non-tumor tissue in lung cancer (dated by TCRdb to 2016 to 2019). RNA was isolated from bulk unsorted tissue, and RNA quality was assessed with a NanoDrop ND-1000 and an Agilent 2100. Receptor amplification or capture employed multiplex PCR. This sample was sequenced with an Illumina HiSeq 2500. Following protocols modified from ARM-PCR, the researchers constructed TCRbeta libraries through three rounds of nested PCR with primers (Table S4). TCRdb passed the public sequencing reads through fastp at Q25 and MiXCR, retaining productive beta sequences. Identical CDR3 protein sequences are pooled into one entry, listed with their most common genes and DNA. The sample records about 76,000 distinct CDR3 sequences, nearly 70% of which are singletons. The ten top clones hold around 12% of the sample. The specimen was lung tumor tissue. These receptors came from a woman in her 70s with non-small cell lung cancer.

The gene calls are TRBV6-1 and TRBJ2-4; the D gene is possibly TRBD1 (5 bases). This CDR3 is 18 amino acids long. CDR1 MNHNS and CDR2 SASEGT come from the germline V gene. Trimming took 4 bases from V and 6 from J, leaving 25 bases between them. The DNA of the CDR3 is TGTGCCAGCAGTGTGCGTGGCGACTCCCCATTAGACAGAAACATTCAGTACTTC. Amino acid sequence: CASSVRGDSPLDRNIQYF.

This clonotype was counted ten times or more. This sequence joins TRBV29-1 and TRBJ2-6; the D is unclear. Germline loops: CDR1 SQVTM, CDR2 ANQGSEA. V lost 4 bases and J lost 0, with 7 bases in between. The CDR3 sequence is 14 residues long. CDR3 region: CSVGMSSGANVLTF. The CDR3 DNA follows: TGCAGCGTTGGGATGAGCTCTGGGGCCAACGTCCTGACTTTC. The entire variable domain, with the rest obtained from reference TRBV29-1 and TRBJ2-6, is as follows: SAVISQKPSRDICQRGTSLTIQCQVDSQVTMMFWYRQQPGQSLTLIATANQGSEATYESGFVIDKFPISRPNLTFSTLTVSNMSPEDSSIYLCSVGMSSGANVLTFGAGSRLTVL.

The CDR3 region is CASSPEGAGGQPQHF. CDR3 sequence (DNA): TGTGCCAGCAGTCCAGAGGGGGCAGGGGGTCAGCCCCAGCATTTT. This chain links TRBV9 with TRBJ1-5; TRBD1 agrees at 7 bases. Germline CDR1 SGDLS, CDR2 YYNGEE. V was pared by 5 bases and J by 6 bases, with 11 bases of the junction left unmatched. The CDR3 extends over 15 amino acids.

Of note for this clonotype: The conserved phenylalanine or tryptophan is not found at the CDR3 terminus, so this likely reflects a read error. The chain couples TRBV6-1 to TRBJ2-1; 9 bases align to TRBD1. This CDR3 contains 13 residues. Germline CDR1 reads MNHNS; CDR2 reads SASEGT. CDR3 DNA sequence: TGTGCCATCAGTACCGGACAGGGGAATGAGCAGTTCCTC. This sequence encodes CAISTGQGNEQFL.

The table lists this clonotype with a count of one. The rearrangement links TRBV5-5 to TRBJ2-1, with TRBD2 as a possible D gene (6 bases). V gave up 3 bases and J gave up 5 bases, with 15 bases separating them. The germline V gene encodes CDR1 SGHKS and CDR2 YYEKEE (reference sequence). There are 15 residues in the CDR3. The CDR3 spells CASSSQSGVNNEQFF. The CDR3 coding sequence is TGTGCCAGCAGCTCTCAATCGGGGGTTAACAATGAGCAGTTCTTC.

As to this clonotype: Likely a read error: the CDR3 ends without its conserved phenylalanine or tryptophan. This chain uses TRBV6-2 or TRBV6-3 with TRBJ2-1, with D perhaps TRBD2 (6 bases). The germline gives CDR1 MNHEY, CDR2 SVGEGT. The CDR3 runs 12 residues. The CDR3 coding sequence is TGTGCCAGCAATTACGAGGAGGGCGAGCAGTTCATC. The encoded protein is CASNYEEGEQFI.

A note on this clonotype: The germline gene is not matched at one end of the junction; a read error may be the cause. The chain recombines TRBV6-1 with TRBJ2-1; 13 bases match TRBD2. The CDR3 runs to 16 residues. The V gene's germline CDR1 is MNHNS and CDR2 SASEGT. CDR3 sequence: CAISRTSGSPAGEQLF. Here the CDR3 DNA reads TGTGCCATTTCAAGGACTAGCGGGAGTCCCGCGGGTGAGCAGCTCTTC.

About this clonotype: This may come from a read error, since a much larger clone is one base off. V gene TRBV30 combines with J gene TRBJ2-1; D not certain. Germline V gives CDR1 GTSNPN, CDR2 SVGIG (reference sequence). The V end was cut by 4 bases, the J end by 3 bases, with 10 bases between. This CDR3 comprises 13 residues. The CDR3 spells CAWTVFRYNEQFF. In DNA, the CDR3 is TGTGCCTGGACTGTTTTCCGCTACAATGAGCAGTTCTTC.

About this clonotype itself: Germline is not matched at one junction end, which may reflect a read error. The chain links TRBV12-3 or TRBV12-4 to TRBJ1-4; tentative D call: TRBD1 (5 bases). This CDR3 has 15 amino acids. In DNA, the CDR3 is TGTGTCAACAGTGCCGCGGGGGACTCCGGTGGAAAACTGCTTTTT. This codes for CVNSAAGDSGGKLLF.